This T cell receptor beta chain was observed in a study of cytomegalovirus exposure and HLA in healthy donors. Use of 60 Vbeta and 13 Jbeta primers characterized the PCR. Measured with immunoSEQ multiplex PCR; TCRdb has only the in-frame clones, and not every one. The sample lists some 220,000 clones, around 88% seen once, with roughly 1% in the top ten. Specimen: PBMCs. This sequence was found in a woman under 30 in good health and CMV-seronegative.

Written as DNA, the CDR3 is TGTGCCAGCAGTGAGAACCACAGGGGGTACGGGTACGAGCAGTACTTC. This codes for CASSENHRGYGYEQYF. The chain is built from TRBV25-1 and TRBJ2-7, with 8 positions matching TRBD1. This CDR3 is built from 16 residues. The ends lost 3 bases at V and 4 bases at J; junction bases unmatched: 11. Germline V gene data show CDR1 as MGHDK and CDR2 as SYGVNS.